This entry lists 15 T cell receptor beta chains sequenced from one sample in a study of cytomegalovirus exposure and HLA in healthy donors. Primers for the PCR totalled 60 Vbeta and 13 Jbeta. Sequenced by immunoSEQ multiplex PCR; TCRdb stores in-frame clones only, minus some. The sample has around 98,000 clones; over 60% are singletons. The sequenced sample consisted of PBMCs. The receptors stem from a human donor in good health.

This chain joins TRBV9 and TRBJ2-7; TRBD2 agrees at 9 bases. The J segment lost 4 bases and the V segment lost 2 bases, leaving 4 bases of the junction unmatched. Germline V gives CDR1 SGDLS, CDR2 YYNGEE. The CDR3 has 14 amino acids. The chain's CDR3 is CASSVGLAEYEQYF. The CDR3 DNA follows: TGTGCCAGCAGCGTGGGACTAGCCGAATACGAGCAGTACTTC.

This chain's CDR3 is CASSQTTGTGKEQFF. In DNA, the CDR3 is TGTGCCAGCAGTCAAACTACCGGGACAGGGAAAGAGCAGTTCTTC. This chain uses TRBV7-8 with TRBJ2-1; 9 bases fit TRBD1. Germline lookup yields CDR1 SGHVS and CDR2 FQNEAQ. The CDR3 is made up of 15 amino acids. The ends lost 6 bases at V and 10 bases at J; junction bases unmatched: 13.

This chain connects TRBV5-6 to TRBJ2-2; the match to TRBD2 covers 8 bases. After removal of 5 bases from V and 2 bases from J, the junction contained 11 bases not matched to a gene. Germline-derived CDR1 and CDR2 are SGHDT and YYEEEE. CDR3 length: 17 residues. The CDR3 nucleotides read TGTGCCAGCAGTTTGCCAATCGGACTAGCCAACACCGGGGAGCTGTTTTTT. Translation: CASSLPIGLANTGELFF.

CDR3 sequence: CASSEPKTIPTNEKLFF. In DNA form, the CDR3 reads TGTGCCAGCAGTGAACCCAAGACAATCCCAACTAATGAAAAACTGTTTTTT. The V gene is TRBV6-1, the J gene TRBJ1-4; D unclear. Per germline, CDR1 MNHNS and CDR2 SASEGT. The CDR3 covers 17 residues. V was pared by 2 bases and J by 0 bases, with 13 bases between.

This clone was seen once. This chain connects TRBV6-1 to TRBJ2-5, with TRBD1 as a possible D gene (6 bases). Germline values: CDR1 MNHNS, CDR2 SASEGT. V was pared by 3 bases and J by 5 bases, with 10 bases between. This CDR3 comprises 13 residues. The CDR3, as DNA: TGTGCCAGCAGTGAGGGGACACCCGAGACCCAGTACTTC. Its protein is CASSEGTPETQYF.

J is TRBJ2-5 and V is TRBV18, with 8 bases matching TRBD1. V shed 3 bases, J shed 5 bases, and the junction held 5 bases outside the gene matches. This CDR3 spans 14 amino acids. Germline V gives CDR1 KGHSH, CDR2 LQKENI. As DNA, the CDR3 is TGTGCCAGCTCACCGGGACAGGCCGGGGAGACCCAGTACTTC. The encoded protein is CASSPGQAGETQYF.

V and J are TRBV5-6 and TRBJ2-3; D uncertain. V was trimmed by 1 base and J by 2 bases, leaving 14 bases between them. Germline V gene data show CDR1 as SGHDT and CDR2 as YYEEEE. This CDR3 spans 16 amino acids. CDR3 sequence (DNA): TGTGCCAGCAGCTTGAGGATGTACAGATTCACAGATACGCAGTATTTT. Its protein product is CASSLRMYRFTDTQYF.

CDR3 DNA sequence: TGTGCCTGGAGTGCGGGACAGCCTAACTATGGCTACACCTTC. Translation: CAWSAGQPNYGYTF. The chain joins TRBV30 to TRBJ1-2; TRBD1 aligns across 7 bases. CDR1 is GTSNPN, CDR2 SVGIG, per germline (reference sequence). Trimming cost V 1 base and J 0 bases; bases outside gene matches: 2. The CDR3 length is 14 residues. The whole variable domain, remainder taken from reference TRBV30 and TRBJ1-2, is SQTIHQWPATLVQPVGSPLSLECTVEGTSNPNLYWYRQAAGRGLQLLFYSVGIGQISSEVPQNLSASRPQDRQFILSSKKLLLSDSGFYLCAWSAGQPNYGYTFGSGTRLTVV.

This chain links TRBV4-3 with TRBJ2-5, with TRBD1 matching over 7 bases. The end of the DNA is better explained by TRBJ2-7, so the J call may be wrong. The CDR3 sequence is 14 residues long. CDR1 is LGHNA, CDR2 YSLEER, per germline. CDR3 coding DNA: TGCGCCAGCAGCCTTAGGACAGGCTTCTACGAGCAGTACTTC. This codes for CASSLRTGFYEQYF.

This clone is a singleton in its sample. The chain links TRBV30 to TRBJ1-5; 10 positions agree with TRBD1. This CDR3 comprises 14 residues. The V gene end was trimmed by 3 bases and the J gene end by 6 bases; junction bases not matched to a gene: 5. Germline CDR1 is GTSNPN and CDR2 is SVGIG (reference sequence). The CDR3 loop is CAWSPGQGTQPQHF. The DNA of the CDR3 is TGTGCCTGGAGCCCGGGACAGGGGACTCAGCCCCAGCATTTT.

V is TRBV25-1 and J is TRBJ2-7; TRBD2 aligns across 8 bases. V lost 3 bases to trimming and J lost 5 bases; unmatched junction nucleotides: 9. Germline lookup yields CDR1 MGHDK and CDR2 SYGVNS. The CDR3 runs 15 residues. CDR3 in amino acids: CASSDPGLGVDEQYF. The CDR3 nucleotides are TGTGCCAGCAGTGACCCGGGACTAGGCGTCGACGAGCAGTACTTC.

The chain carries TRBV5-1 and TRBJ2-1, with 16 bases aligning to TRBD2. With V trimmed by 3 bases and J by 7 bases, 1 base remained unmatched. The CDR3 runs to 15 residues. Germline V gene sequence: CDR1 SGHRS, CDR2 YFSETQ. CDR3 sequence reads: CASSSGLAGGNEQFF. DNA for the CDR3: TGCGCCAGCAGCTCGGGACTAGCGGGAGGGAATGAGCAGTTCTTC.

The CDR3 DNA reads as TGCGCCAGCAGCTTACCCTCCTACGAGCAGTACTTC. Translated: CASSLPSYEQYF. This sequence joins TRBV5-1 and TRBJ2-5; D call uncertain. Judging by the DNA end, TRBJ2-7 fits better; the J call may be wrong. CDR3 length equals 12 residues. Germline loops: CDR1 SGHRS, CDR2 YFSETQ.

The rearrangement links TRBV11-2 to TRBJ2-7, with 10 bases aligning to TRBD2. With 5 bases clipped from V and 0 bases from J, the junction kept 4 bases outside the gene matches. From germline, CDR1 is SGHAT and CDR2 FQNNGV. This CDR3 has 15 residues. The CDR3 spells CASSVLAGYSYEQYF. In DNA form, the CDR3 reads TGTGCCAGCAGCGTACTAGCGGGATACTCCTACGAGCAGTACTTC.

This chain joins TRBV5-1 and TRBJ2-3, with 7 bases that match TRBD1. The CDR3 contains 14 residues. V trimming: 4 bases; J trimming: 7 bases; junction bases outside the gene matches: 9. Germline V gives CDR1 SGHRS, CDR2 YFSETQ. The CDR3 region has the DNA TGCGCCAGCAGCGTGGACAGGCCAGTAAATACGCAGTATTTT. Amino acids: CASSVDRPVNTQYF.